A selection of T cell receptor beta chains follows, all from one sample in a study of cytomegalovirus exposure and HLA in healthy donors. The data were produced by immunoSEQ multiplex PCR, yet TCRdb's version contains in-frame clones alone and is incomplete. The sample shows tens of thousands of clones, and 5.9% sits with its ten largest clones. The sample comprised PBMCs. Receptors originate from a human donor in good health. CDR3s include the opening cysteine and the closing phenylalanine or tryptophan. The order of the fields is V gene, J gene, D gene, CDR3 protein, CDR3 DNA. A D gene is named only where the DNA matches it firmly.

v_call: TRBV7-3; j_call: TRBJ1-6; d_call: TRBD1; cdr3_aa: CASSPLGQPNSPLHF; cdr3_nt: TGTGCCAGCAGCCCGCTGGGACAGCCGAACTCACCCCTCCACTTT
v_call: TRBV5-8; j_call: TRBJ1-1; d_call: TRBD1; cdr3_aa: CASSLVGTGNTEAFF; cdr3_nt: TGTGCCAGCAGCTTGGTGGGGACAGGGAACACTGAAGCTTTCTTT
v_call: TRBV27; j_call: TRBJ1-5; d_call: -; cdr3_aa: CASAGTGGQPQHF; cdr3_nt: TGTGCCAGCGCGGGAACTGGAGGTCAGCCCCAGCATTTT
v_call: TRBV7-2; j_call: TRBJ2-6; d_call: TRBD1; cdr3_aa: CASSPGQGAAAGANVLTF; cdr3_nt: TGTGCCAGCAGCCCTGGACAGGGGGCAGCAGCTGGGGCCAACGTCCTGACTTTC
v_call: TRBV6-1; j_call: TRBJ2-6; d_call: -; cdr3_aa: CASSGQGYGSGANVLTF; cdr3_nt: TGTGCCAGCAGTGGTCAGGGGTACGGGTCTGGGGCCAACGTCCTGACTTTC
v_call: TRBV9; j_call: TRBJ2-1; d_call: TRBD1; cdr3_aa: CASSVGVTTGGEQFF; cdr3_nt: TGTGCCAGCAGCGTAGGGGTGACAACAGGGGGTGAGCAGTTCTTC
v_call: TRBV5-1; j_call: TRBJ2-3; d_call: -; cdr3_aa: CASSFGTLTDTQYF; cdr3_nt: TGCGCCAGCAGCTTTGGTACTTTGACAGATACGCAGTATTTT
v_call: TRBV19; j_call: TRBJ1-1; d_call: TRBD1; cdr3_aa: CASKSRTGSLNTEAFF; cdr3_nt: TGTGCCAGTAAGTCCCGGACAGGGAGCTTGAACACTGAAGCTTTCTTT
v_call: TRBV7-2; j_call: TRBJ2-7; d_call: TRBD1; cdr3_aa: CASSSDRGHGYEQYF; cdr3_nt: TGTGCCAGCAGCTCGGACAGGGGGCATGGGTACGAGCAGTACTTC
v_call: TRBV18; j_call: TRBJ2-2; d_call: -; cdr3_aa: CASSPYRNTGELFF; cdr3_nt: TGTGCCAGCTCACCATACAGGAACACCGGGGAGCTGTTTTTT
v_call: TRBV11-3; j_call: TRBJ2-1; d_call: TRBD2; cdr3_aa: CASSFREGPTDEQFF; cdr3_nt: TGTGCCAGCAGCTTCAGGGAGGGGCCTACGGATGAGCAGTTCTTC
v_call: TRBV27; j_call: TRBJ1-5; d_call: TRBD1; cdr3_aa: CASSKGTGGQPQHF; cdr3_nt: TGTGCCAGCAGTAAGGGGACAGGCGGGCAGCCCCAGCATTTT
v_call: TRBV27; j_call: TRBJ1-2; d_call: -; cdr3_aa: CASSSEGYDGYTF; cdr3_nt: TGTGCCAGCAGTTCGGAGGGCTATGATGGCTACACCTTC
v_call: TRBV27; j_call: TRBJ2-6; d_call: -; cdr3_aa: CASSPGAGKGSGANVLTF; cdr3_nt: TGTGCCAGCAGTCCTGGGGCAGGGAAGGGCTCTGGGGCCAACGTCCTGACTTTC
v_call: TRBV2; j_call: TRBJ1-2; d_call: TRBD1; cdr3_aa: CASLPGKTGVRGYTF; cdr3_nt: TGTGCCAGCCTACCTGGGAAGACAGGGGTCCGTGGCTACACCTTC
v_call: TRBV7-3; j_call: TRBJ2-2; d_call: TRBD2; cdr3_aa: CASSGASGGTTGELFF; cdr3_nt: TGTGCCAGCAGCGGCGCTAGCGGGGGGACTACCGGGGAGCTGTTTTTT
v_call: TRBV6-5; j_call: TRBJ1-6; d_call: TRBD1; cdr3_aa: CASSPDRVNSPLHF; cdr3_nt: TGTGCCAGCAGCCCTGACAGGGTTAATTCACCCCTCCACTTT
v_call: TRBV9; j_call: TRBJ1-1; d_call: TRBD1; cdr3_aa: CASSKTPGGNTEAFF; cdr3_nt: TGTGCCAGCAGCAAAACCCCAGGGGGTAACACTGAAGCTTTCTTT
v_call: TRBV5-6; j_call: TRBJ1-6; d_call: -; cdr3_aa: CASSFPGGAYNSPLHF; cdr3_nt: TGTGCCAGCAGCTTCCCTGGGGGGGCCTATAATTCACCCCTACACTTT
v_call: TRBV25-1; j_call: TRBJ2-7; d_call: TRBD2; cdr3_aa: CASSDDSSGGRVSYEQYF; cdr3_nt: TGTGCCAGCAGTGATGATAGTAGCGGGGGGCGGGTATCCTACGAGCAGTACTTC
v_call: TRBV5-1; j_call: TRBJ1-6; d_call: TRBD1; cdr3_aa: CASSLEGTDAMPLHF; cdr3_nt: TGCGCCAGCAGCTTGGAAGGGACAGACGCAATGCCCCTCCACTTT
v_call: TRBV30; j_call: TRBJ1-6; d_call: -; cdr3_aa: CAWSQGHAYNSPLHF; cdr3_nt: TGTGCCTGGAGTCAGGGACACGCCTATAATTCACCCCTCCACTTT
v_call: TRBV27; j_call: TRBJ2-1; d_call: -; cdr3_aa: CASSLSRETYNEQFF; cdr3_nt: TGTGCCAGCAGTTTGTCGAGGGAGACCTACAATGAGCAGTTCTTC
v_call: TRBV19; j_call: TRBJ1-6; d_call: TRBD1; cdr3_aa: CASSTRTGRDNPLHF; cdr3_nt: TGTGCCAGTAGTACCCGGACAGGACGGGATAACCCCCTCCACTTT
v_call: TRBV5-1; j_call: TRBJ2-7; d_call: TRBD1; cdr3_aa: CASSSRDRSPEQYF; cdr3_nt: TGCGCCAGCAGCTCAAGGGACAGATCCCCCGAGCAGTACTTC
v_call: TRBV11-3; j_call: TRBJ2-7; d_call: TRBD1; cdr3_aa: CASSLDGDSGYEQYF; cdr3_nt: TGTGCCAGCAGCTTAGATGGGGACAGCGGCTACGAGCAGTACTTC
v_call: TRBV30; j_call: TRBJ2-1; d_call: -; cdr3_aa: CAWSGGGDNEQFF; cdr3_nt: TGTGCCTGGAGTGGTGGGGGCGACAATGAGCAGTTCTTC
v_call: TRBV19; j_call: TRBJ1-5; d_call: -; cdr3_aa: CASSYPAGNQPQHF; cdr3_nt: TGTGCCAGTAGTTACCCGGCCGGGAATCAGCCCCAGCATTTT
v_call: TRBV28; j_call: TRBJ1-1; d_call: -; cdr3_aa: CASTRGGAIKTEAFF; cdr3_nt: TGTGCCAGCACCCGAGGCGGGGCCATAAAGACTGAAGCTTTCTTT
v_call: TRBV2; j_call: TRBJ1-5; d_call: -; cdr3_aa: CASRETEPRPQHF; cdr3_nt: TGTGCCAGCAGGGAGACAGAACCTCGGCCCCAGCATTTT
v_call: TRBV7-6; j_call: TRBJ2-7; d_call: -; cdr3_aa: CASSFGNSYEQYF; cdr3_nt: TGTGCCAGCAGCTTCGGGAACTCCTACGAGCAGTACTTC
v_call: TRBV6-4; j_call: TRBJ2-5; d_call: -; cdr3_aa: CARKPGGQETQYF; cdr3_nt: TGTGCCAGGAAGCCGGGGGGCCAGGAGACCCAGTACTTC
v_call: TRBV15; j_call: TRBJ2-7; d_call: -; cdr3_aa: CATSRDRERADEQYF; cdr3_nt: TGTGCCACCAGCAGAGATCGAGAGCGAGCCGACGAGCAGTACTTC
v_call: TRBV19; j_call: TRBJ2-6; d_call: -; cdr3_aa: CASSAGLANVLTF; cdr3_nt: TGTGCCAGTAGTGCAGGGTTGGCCAACGTCCTGACTTTC
v_call: TRBV5-1; j_call: TRBJ1-1; d_call: -; cdr3_aa: CASSLSGEATEAFF; cdr3_nt: TGCGCCAGCAGCTTGTCTGGGGAGGCCACTGAAGCTTTCTTT
v_call: TRBV27; j_call: TRBJ2-3; d_call: TRBD2; cdr3_aa: CASSLKRGGPDTQYF; cdr3_nt: TGTGCCAGCAGTTTAAAGCGGGGGGGCCCAGATACGCAGTATTTT
v_call: TRBV15; j_call: TRBJ1-3; d_call: TRBD1; cdr3_aa: CATSRDRQGDTIYF; cdr3_nt: TGTGCCACCAGCAGAGATAGACAGGGAGACACCATATATTTT
v_call: TRBV5-1; j_call: TRBJ1-1; d_call: -; cdr3_aa: CASSSPTDTEAFF; cdr3_nt: TGCGCCAGCAGCTCCCCGACTGACACTGAAGCTTTCTTT
v_call: TRBV28; j_call: TRBJ1-5; d_call: TRBD1; cdr3_aa: CASSPQPGQGYSNQPQHF; cdr3_nt: TGTGCCAGCAGTCCCCAGCCTGGACAGGGGTATAGCAATCAGCCCCAGCATTTT
v_call: TRBV10-3; j_call: TRBJ1-6; d_call: -; cdr3_aa: CAISTGDSYNSPLHF; cdr3_nt: TGTGCCATCAGTACGGGGGATTCCTATAATTCACCCCTCCACTTT
v_call: TRBV28; j_call: TRBJ1-5; d_call: -; cdr3_aa: CASSSQSSGSGSGNQPQHF; cdr3_nt: TGTGCCAGCAGTTCCCAATCGTCTGGTTCAGGGTCTGGCAATCAGCCCCAGCATTTT
v_call: TRBV6-6; j_call: TRBJ2-7; d_call: -; cdr3_aa: CASSYGAVYEQYF; cdr3_nt: TGTGCCAGCAGTTACGGGGCAGTCTACGAGCAGTACTTC
v_call: TRBV30; j_call: TRBJ1-2; d_call: -; cdr3_aa: CAWSAGPSNYGYTF; cdr3_nt: TGTGCCTGGAGTGCAGGTCCGTCAAACTATGGCTACACCTTC
v_call: TRBV7-3; j_call: TRBJ2-1; d_call: TRBD1; cdr3_aa: CASSPTPGQGNHEQFF; cdr3_nt: TGTGCCAGCAGCCCGACGCCGGGACAGGGTAATCATGAGCAGTTCTTC
v_call: TRBV6-5; j_call: TRBJ1-2; d_call: -; cdr3_aa: CASRQLPVYGYTF; cdr3_nt: TGTGCCAGCAGACAGCTGCCGGTTTATGGCTACACCTTC
v_call: TRBV19; j_call: TRBJ2-5; d_call: TRBD1; cdr3_aa: CASSLGTGTETQYF; cdr3_nt: TGTGCCAGTAGTCTCGGGACAGGGACGGAGACCCAGTACTTC
v_call: TRBV28; j_call: TRBJ2-6; d_call: -; cdr3_aa: CASGRRSGANVLTF; cdr3_nt: TGTGCCAGCGGTAGGAGATCTGGGGCCAACGTCCTGACTTTC
v_call: TRBV13; j_call: TRBJ2-2; d_call: TRBD2; cdr3_aa: CASSSSSGGTTGELFF; cdr3_nt: TGTGCCAGCAGCTCATCTAGCGGGGGGACCACCGGGGAGCTGTTTTTT
v_call: TRBV29-1; j_call: TRBJ1-1; d_call: TRBD1; cdr3_aa: CSVGGTGGARTEAFF; cdr3_nt: TGCAGCGTTGGCGGGACAGGGGGCGCGAGGACTGAAGCTTTCTTT
v_call: TRBV5-1; j_call: TRBJ2-5; d_call: TRBD1; cdr3_aa: CASSLGTGPQETQYF; cdr3_nt: TGCGCCAGCAGCTTGGGGACAGGCCCCCAAGAGACCCAGTACTTC
v_call: TRBV5-1; j_call: TRBJ1-6; d_call: -; cdr3_aa: CASSLVGGYSPLHF; cdr3_nt: TGCGCCAGCAGCTTGGTAGGCGGATATTCACCCCTCCACTTT